These T cell receptor beta chains were read from a single sample in a study of cytomegalovirus exposure and HLA in healthy donors. TCRdb's copy holds only in-frame clones and misses some; the assay was immunoSEQ multiplex PCR. The sample holds about 77,000 clones. Sequences were obtained from PBMCs. These receptors all come from a man in his forties or fifties in good health and CMV-seropositive. CDR3s include the opening cysteine and the closing phenylalanine or tryptophan. A D gene is named only where the DNA matches it firmly.

>TRBJ1-2|.|TRBV4-1
CASSLGIIGISNYGYTF
TGCGCCAGCAGCCTTGGTATCATCGGTATCTCTAACTATGGCTACACCTTC
>TRBJ1-1|TRBD1|TRBV7-9
CASSLQGGYTEAFF
TGTGCCAGCAGCTTGCAGGGGGGTTACACTGAAGCTTTCTTT
>TRBJ2-7|.|TRBV7-6
CASSGSLGSEQYF
TGTGCCAGCAGCGGGTCCCTAGGATCCGAGCAGTACTTC
>TRBJ1-1|TRBD1|TRBV6-6
CAIGDREFETEAFF
TGTGCTATAGGAGACAGGGAGTTCGAGACTGAAGCTTTCTTT
>TRBJ2-3|TRBD1|TRBV5-6
CASSLVLGQGDGTDTQYF
TGTGCCAGCAGCTTGGTGTTAGGGCAGGGGGACGGCACAGATACGCAGTATTTT
>TRBJ2-5|.|TRBV6-5
CASSYPGTSETQYF
TGTGCCAGCAGTTACCCGGGGACTTCAGAGACCCAGTACTTC
>TRBJ1-1|.|TRBV19
CASIEGGAEGTEAFF
TGTGCCAGTATCGAGGGGGGGGCGGAGGGCACTGAAGCTTTCTTT
>TRBJ2-7|.|TRBV12-5
CASGASGGDEQYF
TGTGCTAGTGGTGCTTCAGGAGGGGACGAGCAGTACTTC
>TRBJ2-5|.|TRBV2
CASMLVQETQYF
TGTGCCAGCATGTTAGTACAAGAGACCCAGTACTTC
>TRBJ2-2|TRBD1|TRBV7-9
CASSLSGGESTGELFF
TGTGCCAGCAGCTTATCAGGGGGCGAGTCCACCGGGGAGCTGTTTTTT
>TRBJ1-1|.|TRBV4-2
CASSLGPENTEAFF
TGTGCCAGCAGCCTGGGGCCAGAGAACACTGAAGCTTTCTTT
>TRBJ2-4|.|TRBV2
CASGLNLSIQYF
TGTGCCAGCGGACTTAACCTAAGCATTCAGTACTTC
>TRBJ1-2|.|TRBV9
CASSVGSRVSYGYTF
TGTGCCAGCAGCGTAGGCTCGAGGGTATCATATGGCTACACCTTC
>TRBJ2-3|TRBD2|TRBV7-6
CASSGRLAGNTDTQYF
TGTGCCAGCAGCGGTCGACTAGCGGGAAACACAGATACGCAGTATTTT
>TRBJ1-1|TRBD1|TRBV29-1
CSVETGGTEAFF
TGCAGCGTTGAGACAGGGGGGACTGAAGCTTTCTTT
>TRBJ1-6|.|TRBV18
CASSGSGGSNSPLHF
TGTGCCAGCTCAGGGAGCGGCGGGTCTAATTCACCCCTCCACTTT
>TRBJ2-7|TRBD1|TRBV6-5
CASSPTGVEQYF
TGTGCCAGCAGCCCTACAGGGGTGGAGCAGTACTTC
>TRBJ1-2|TRBD1|TRBV15
CATRWAQGERGYTF
TGTGCCACCAGGTGGGCACAGGGGGAACGCGGCTACACCTTC
>TRBJ1-4|.|TRBV9
CASSRDTTTNEKLFF
TGTGCCAGCAGCCGGGACACCACAACTAATGAAAAACTGTTTTTT
>TRBJ2-3|.|TRBV30
CAFSRRGTDTQYF
TGTGCCTTTTCAAGGAGGGGCACAGATACGCAGTATTTT
>TRBJ1-5|.|TRBV21-1
CASSIPETGCQSQHF
TGTGCCAGCAGCATCCCCGAGACAGGGTGCCAGTCCCAGCATTTT
>TRBJ2-3|.|TRBV19
CASSSPFEAYDTQYF
TGTGCCAGTAGTTCTCCCTTTGAGGCCTACGATACGCAGTATTTT
>TRBJ2-7|.|TRBV4-2
CASSQEWKGAYEQYF
TGTGCCAGCAGCCAAGAATGGAAAGGGGCCTACGAGCAGTACTTC
>TRBJ1-1|.|TRBV6-4
CASSDGQEAFF
TGTGCCAGCAGTGACGGGCAGGAAGCTTTCTTT
>TRBJ1-1|TRBD1|TRBV7-9
CASSLRGTGVNTEAFF
TGTGCCAGCAGCCTCCGCGGGACAGGGGTGAACACTGAAGCTTTCTTT
>TRBJ2-1|TRBD2|TRBV19
CASSPVGGGLEWNEQFF
TGTGCCAGTAGTCCCGTGGGGGGGGGACTAGAGTGGAATGAGCAGTTCTTC
>TRBJ2-7|TRBD2|TRBV28
CASSSLAGGRYEQYF
TGTGCCAGCAGTTCACTAGCGGGAGGACGCTACGAGCAGTACTTC
>TRBJ2-4|.|TRBV7-2
CASSLDRVDIQYF
TGTGCCAGCAGCTTAGACAGGGTTGACATTCAGTACTTC
>TRBJ2-3|.|TRBV18
CASSPPEEADTQYF
TGTGCCAGCTCACCACCGGAGGAAGCAGATACGCAGTATTTT
>TRBJ2-3|TRBD2|TRBV7-8
CAVGGRSVDTQYF
TGTGCAGTGGGCGGGAGAAGTGTAGATACGCAGTATTTT
>TRBJ2-1|.|TRBV5-1
CASSLMSWHEQFF
TGCGCCAGCAGCTTGATGTCTTGGCATGAGCAGTTCTTC
>TRBJ2-1|.|TRBV7-6
CASSIPRTSPKGYNEQFF
TGTGCCAGCAGCATCCCGCGTACTAGCCCCAAAGGGTACAATGAGCAGTTCTTC
>TRBJ2-7|.|TRBV14
CASSQPGASYEQYF
TGTGCCAGCAGCCAGCCAGGGGCCTCCTACGAGCAGTACTTC
>TRBJ2-3|TRBD2|TRBV7-8
CASSGTSGTDTQYF
TGTGCCAGCAGTGGGACTAGCGGCACAGATACGCAGTATTTT
>TRBJ1-1|TRBD1|TRBV12-5
CASGLVLGQGGKQAFF
TGTGCTAGTGGTTTGGTACTGGGACAGGGGGGAAAACAAGCTTTCTTT
>TRBJ1-5|.|TRBV19
CASSTQGTDQNQPQHF
TGTGCCAGTAGTACCCAGGGCACAGATCAAAATCAGCCCCAGCATTTT
>TRBJ1-4|TRBD1|TRBV6-1
CASSTGGIGEKLFF
TGTGCCAGCAGCACAGGGGGAATAGGAGAAAAACTGTTTTTT
>TRBJ2-2|.|TRBV9
CASSTRVNTGELFF
TGTGCCAGCAGCACCCGAGTGAACACCGGGGAGCTGTTTTTT
>TRBJ1-3|.|TRBV25-1
CASSEGLRRSGNTIYF
TGTGCCAGCAGTGAAGGTCTAAGGAGATCTGGAAACACCATATATTTT
>TRBJ2-7|.|TRBV11-3
CASSLRGEQYF
TGTGCCAGCAGCCTCCGAGGTGAGCAGTACTTC
>TRBJ1-1|.|TRBV6-5
CASSYSAGVNTEAFF
TGTGCCAGCAGTTACTCGGCAGGGGTGAACACTGAAGCTTTCTTT
>TRBJ2-7|.|TRBV27
CASGEAYYEQYF
TGTGCCAGCGGGGAGGCCTACTACGAGCAGTACTTC
>TRBJ1-1|.|TRBV18
CASSPRGEMNTEAFF
TGTGCCAGCTCACCACGGGGGGAAATGAACACTGAAGCTTTCTTT
>TRBJ2-2|TRBD2|TRBV27
CASSLVAGVGSGELFF
TGTGCCAGCAGTCTTGTAGCGGGAGTTGGTTCCGGGGAGCTGTTTTTT
>TRBJ2-1|TRBD2|TRBV9
CASTPLGGSRNEQFF
TGTGCCAGCACCCCCTTGGGCGGGAGCCGGAATGAGCAGTTCTTC
>TRBJ1-2|.|TRBV25-1
CASSERGESVNYGYTF
TGTGCCAGCAGTGAACGTGGTGAAAGCGTAAACTATGGCTACACCTTC
>TRBJ1-5|.|TRBV4-1
CASSQEGRAGNQPQHF
TGCGCCAGCAGCCAAGAGGGGAGGGCGGGCAATCAGCCCCAGCATTTT
>TRBJ2-1|TRBD1|TRBV5-1
CASSLGTGSYNEQFF
TGCGCCAGCAGCTTGGGGACAGGTTCCTACAATGAGCAGTTCTTC
>TRBJ1-5|TRBD1|TRBV19
CASSIQGTVGNQPQHF
TGTGCCAGTAGTATCCAGGGGACAGTCGGCAATCAGCCCCAGCATTTT
>TRBJ2-5|.|TRBV5-6
CASSRHGAAIQETQYF
TGTGCCAGCAGCCGGCACGGAGCGGCTATACAAGAGACCCAGTACTTC
>TRBJ2-2|TRBD1|TRBV2
CASSEATGGIGELFF
TGTGCCAGCAGTGAGGCGACAGGGGGGATCGGGGAGCTGTTTTTT
>TRBJ2-3|TRBD2|TRBV4-1
CASRLSGTTDTQYF
TGCGCCAGCAGACTTAGCGGGACCACAGATACGCAGTATTTT
>TRBJ1-3|TRBD1|TRBV4-1
CASSQGDRGSGNTIYF
TGCGCCAGCAGCCAGGGGGACAGGGGAAGTGGAAACACCATATATTTT
>TRBJ2-7|TRBD2|TRBV7-9
CASSLLRSGRSF
TGTGCCAGCAGCTTATTACGTAGCGGGAGATCCTTC
>TRBJ1-1|.|TRBV19
CASKVLAGTEAFF
TGTGCCAGTAAAGTTTTGGCGGGCACTGAAGCTTTCTTT
>TRBJ1-2|TRBD1|TRBV6-1
CASRAPGGGYGYTF
TGTGCCAGCAGGGCCCCAGGGGGCGGCTATGGCTACACCTTC
>TRBJ1-6|TRBD1|TRBV11-2
CASSSGTEYNSPLHF
TGTGCCAGCAGCTCAGGGACAGAATATAATTCACCCCTCCACTTT
>TRBJ2-5|TRBD1|TRBV27
CASSLRRQGAETQYF
TGTGCCAGCAGTTTAAGAAGGCAGGGGGCAGAGACCCAGTACTTC
>TRBJ1-2|TRBD1|TRBV27
CASSTIRDRGDRYTF
TGTGCCAGCAGTACGATCCGGGACAGGGGGGATCGCTACACCTTC